This T cell receptor beta chain was sequenced during a study of blood T cell repertoires in COVID-19. This CDR3 has 15 residues. In germline, CDR1 is SGHVS, CDR2 FQNEAQ. V was trimmed by 5 bases and J by 5 bases, leaving 18 bases between them. Assay used: immunoSEQ multiplex PCR; TCRdb lists only in-frame clones, some missing. The sample records around 40,000 clones, about 85% being singletons. The source of this sequence is a human donor in a cohort sampled during active COVID-19. Specimen: peripheral blood. V is TRBV7-8 and J is TRBJ2-5, with a possible D match to TRBD1 (5 bases). CDR3 sequence (DNA): TGTGCCAGCAGCCCTGGGGCAGTTTCGAGGGAGACCCAGTACTTC. Amino acid sequence: CASSPGAVSRETQYF.